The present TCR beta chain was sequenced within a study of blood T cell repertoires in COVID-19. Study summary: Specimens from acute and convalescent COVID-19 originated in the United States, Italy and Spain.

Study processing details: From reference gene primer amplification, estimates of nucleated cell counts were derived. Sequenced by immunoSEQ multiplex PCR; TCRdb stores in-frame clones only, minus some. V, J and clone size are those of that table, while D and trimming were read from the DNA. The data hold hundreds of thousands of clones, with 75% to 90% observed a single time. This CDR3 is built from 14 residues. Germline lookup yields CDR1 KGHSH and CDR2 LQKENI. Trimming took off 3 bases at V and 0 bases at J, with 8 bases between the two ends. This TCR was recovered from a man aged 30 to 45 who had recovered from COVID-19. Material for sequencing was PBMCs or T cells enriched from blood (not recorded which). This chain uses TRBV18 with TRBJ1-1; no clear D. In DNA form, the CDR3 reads TGTGCCAGCTCACCGGGCCCCTTGAACACTGAAGCTTTCTTT. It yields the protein CASSPGPLNTEAFF.